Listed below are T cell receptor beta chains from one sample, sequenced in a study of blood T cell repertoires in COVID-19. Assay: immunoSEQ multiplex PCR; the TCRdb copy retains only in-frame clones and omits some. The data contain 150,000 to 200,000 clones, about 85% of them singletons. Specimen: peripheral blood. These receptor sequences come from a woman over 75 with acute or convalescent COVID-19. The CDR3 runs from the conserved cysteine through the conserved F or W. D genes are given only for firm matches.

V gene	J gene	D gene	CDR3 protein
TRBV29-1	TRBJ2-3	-	CSVENVGDTQYF
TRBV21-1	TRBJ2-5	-	CASSKLEGEETQYF
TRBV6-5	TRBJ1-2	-	CASSPGVGYTF
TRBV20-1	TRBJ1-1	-	CSASLHSSPEAFF
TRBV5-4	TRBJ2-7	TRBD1	CASSSGTGSSYEQYF
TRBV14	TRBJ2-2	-	CASSHPNTGELFF
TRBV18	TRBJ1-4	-	CASSPRGGGEKLFF
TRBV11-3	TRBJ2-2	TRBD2	CASSFSSGGSTGELFF
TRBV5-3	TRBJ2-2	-	CARSPWPDSSNTGELFF
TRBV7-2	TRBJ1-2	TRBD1	CASSPGQGDGYTF
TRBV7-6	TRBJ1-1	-	CASRPPPGGSNTEAFF
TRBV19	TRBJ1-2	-	CASQGSRPTAYGYTF
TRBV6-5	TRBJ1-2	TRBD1	CASRILQGAYYGYTF
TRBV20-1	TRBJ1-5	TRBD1	CSASTTGYSNQPQHF
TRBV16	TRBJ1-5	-	CASSPLDGGNQPQHF
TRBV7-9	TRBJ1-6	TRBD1	CAGSRDRGRSPLHF
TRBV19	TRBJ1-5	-	CASSLAGNQPQHF
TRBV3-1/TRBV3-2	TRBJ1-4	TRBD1	CASSRGQGANKFEKLFF
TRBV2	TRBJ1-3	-	CASSEAGAGNTIYF
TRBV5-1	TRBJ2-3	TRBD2	CASSASPSGGRPDSTDTQYF
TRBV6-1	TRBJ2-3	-	CASSEQQGRDTQYF
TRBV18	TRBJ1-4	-	CASSPNSFSEKLFF
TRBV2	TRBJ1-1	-	CASSVDRSVLKAFF
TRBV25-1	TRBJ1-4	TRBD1	CASSDSGGRNEKLFF
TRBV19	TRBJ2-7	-	CASSISSRYEQYF
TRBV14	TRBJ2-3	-	CASSPLVRGPSTDTQYF